This TCR beta chain was observed in a study of OX40 agonist ivuxolimab in advanced cancers. Across the study: Every 2 weeks, patients received ivuxolimab intravenously, dosed at 0.01 to 10 mg/kg.

Repertoires were generated with immunoSEQ multiplex PCR, while TCRdb's copy carries only in-frame clones and drops some. The sample includes approximately 60,000 clones, roughly 90% of them seen just once. The sample holds a few counts of this clone. This CDR3 region has 15 residues. J gave up 5 bases and V 2 bases, and 6 bases lay outside the gene matches. Germline V gives CDR1 SGHRS, CDR2 YFSETQ. J is TRBJ2-7 and V is TRBV5-1; 11 nucleotides line up with TRBD2. The TCR sequence derives from an adult with an advanced solid tumor such as melanoma, head and neck, liver or kidney cancer. The sample consisted of CD4+ or CD8+ T cells sorted from blood, taken in a trial of the OX40 agonist ivuxolimab. The CDR3 DNA sequence: TGCGCCAGCAGCTTACTAGCGGGAGTTAGGGACGAGCAGTACTTC. Translating gives CASSLLAGVRDEQYF. The full variable domain, with the rest looked up from reference TRBV5-1 and TRBJ2-7, is KAGVTQTPRYLIKTRGQQVTLSCSPISGHRSVSWYQQTPGQGLQFLFEYFSETQRNKGNFPGRFSGRQFSNSRSEMNVSTLELGDSALYLCASSLLAGVRDEQYFGPGTRLTVT.